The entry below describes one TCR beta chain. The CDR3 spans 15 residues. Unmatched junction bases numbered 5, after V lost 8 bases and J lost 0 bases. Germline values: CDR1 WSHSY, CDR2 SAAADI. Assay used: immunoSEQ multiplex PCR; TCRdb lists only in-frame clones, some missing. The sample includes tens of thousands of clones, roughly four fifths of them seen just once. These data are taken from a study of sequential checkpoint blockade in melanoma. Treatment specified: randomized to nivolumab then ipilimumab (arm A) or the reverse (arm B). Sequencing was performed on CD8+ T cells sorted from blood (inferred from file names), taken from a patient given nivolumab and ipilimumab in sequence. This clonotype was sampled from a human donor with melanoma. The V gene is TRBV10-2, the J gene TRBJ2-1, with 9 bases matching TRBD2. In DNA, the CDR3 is TGCGCCAGCTACCGTAGCGGGGGCTCCTACAATGAGCAGTTCTTC. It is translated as CASYRSGGSYNEQFF.